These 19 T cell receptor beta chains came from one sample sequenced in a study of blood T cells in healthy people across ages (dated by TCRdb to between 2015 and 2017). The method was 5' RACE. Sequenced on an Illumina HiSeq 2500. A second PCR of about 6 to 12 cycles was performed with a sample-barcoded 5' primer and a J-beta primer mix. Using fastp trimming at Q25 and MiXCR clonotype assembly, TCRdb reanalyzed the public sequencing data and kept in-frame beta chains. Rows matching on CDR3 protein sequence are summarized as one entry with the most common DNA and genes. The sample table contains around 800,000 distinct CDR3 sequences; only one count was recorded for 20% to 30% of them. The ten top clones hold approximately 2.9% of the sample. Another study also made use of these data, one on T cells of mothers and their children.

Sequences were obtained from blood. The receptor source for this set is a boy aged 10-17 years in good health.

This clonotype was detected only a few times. The CDR3 reads CASSPEPSRDAYGYTF. DNA for the CDR3: TGTGCCAGCAGCCCAGAACCGTCCAGGGACGCCTATGGCTACACCTTC. The genes are TRBV7-3 and TRBJ1-2, with D maybe TRBD1 (5 bases). Trimming stripped 5 bases from V and 4 bases from J, with 20 bases between. CDR1 and CDR2 from the germline V gene are SGHTA and FQGTGA. This CDR3 is built from 16 residues.

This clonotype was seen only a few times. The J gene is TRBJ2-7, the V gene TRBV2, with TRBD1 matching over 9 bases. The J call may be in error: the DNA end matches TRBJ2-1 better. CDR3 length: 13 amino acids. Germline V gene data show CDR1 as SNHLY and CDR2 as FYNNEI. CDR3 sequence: CASITDRGNEQFF. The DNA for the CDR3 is TGTGCCAGCATCACGGACAGGGGTAATGAGCAGTTCTTC.

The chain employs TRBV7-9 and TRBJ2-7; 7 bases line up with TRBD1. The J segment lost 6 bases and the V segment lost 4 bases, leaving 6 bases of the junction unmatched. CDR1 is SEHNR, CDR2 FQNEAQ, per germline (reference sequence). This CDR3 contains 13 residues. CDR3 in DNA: TGTGCCAGCAGCTCCGGGGACAGACCCGAGCAGTACTTC. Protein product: CASSSGDRPEQYF.

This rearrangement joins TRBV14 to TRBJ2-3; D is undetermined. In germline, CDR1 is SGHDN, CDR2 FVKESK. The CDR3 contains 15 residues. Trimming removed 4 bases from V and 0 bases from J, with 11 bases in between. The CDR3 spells CASSPRYPSTDTQYF. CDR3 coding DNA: TGTGCCAGCAGCCCAAGGTACCCTAGCACAGATACGCAGTATTTT. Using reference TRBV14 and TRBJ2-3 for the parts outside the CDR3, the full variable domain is EAGVTQFPSHSVIEKGQTVTLRCDPISGHDNLYWYRRVMGKEIKFLLHFVKESKQDESGMPNNRFLAERTGGTYSTLKVQPAELEDSGVYFCASSPRYPSTDTQYFGPGTRLTVL.

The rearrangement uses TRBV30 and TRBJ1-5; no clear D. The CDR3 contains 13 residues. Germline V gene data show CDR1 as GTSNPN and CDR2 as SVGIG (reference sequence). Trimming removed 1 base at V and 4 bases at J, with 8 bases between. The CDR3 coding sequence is TGTGCCTGGAGTGGAGCGGCTAATCAGCCCCAGCATTTT. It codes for CAWSGAANQPQHF.

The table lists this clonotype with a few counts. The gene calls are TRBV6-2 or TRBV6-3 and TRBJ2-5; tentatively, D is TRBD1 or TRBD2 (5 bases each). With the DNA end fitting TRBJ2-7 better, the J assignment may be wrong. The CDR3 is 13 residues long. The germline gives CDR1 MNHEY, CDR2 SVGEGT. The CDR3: CASMMGPQDEQYF. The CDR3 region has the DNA TGTGCCAGCATGATGGGACCTCAGGACGAGCAGTACTTC.

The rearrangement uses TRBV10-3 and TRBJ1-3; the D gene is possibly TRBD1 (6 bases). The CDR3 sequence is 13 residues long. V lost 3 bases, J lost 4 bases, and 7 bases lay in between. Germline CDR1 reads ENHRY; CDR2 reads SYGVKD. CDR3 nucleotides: TGTGCCATCAGTGACAGGGGAGGAAACACCATATATTTT. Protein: CAISDRGGNTIYF.

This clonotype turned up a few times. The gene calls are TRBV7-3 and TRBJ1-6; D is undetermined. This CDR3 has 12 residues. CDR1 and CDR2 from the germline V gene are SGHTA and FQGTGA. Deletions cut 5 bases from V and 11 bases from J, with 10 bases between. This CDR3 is CASSTGQPPLHF. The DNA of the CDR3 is TGTGCCAGCAGCACGGGCCAACCACCCCTCCACTTT.

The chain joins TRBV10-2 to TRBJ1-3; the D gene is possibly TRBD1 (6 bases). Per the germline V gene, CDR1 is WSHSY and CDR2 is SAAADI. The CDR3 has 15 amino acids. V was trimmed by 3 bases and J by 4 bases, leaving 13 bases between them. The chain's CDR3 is CASSEGRGWGNTIYF. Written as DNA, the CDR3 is TGCGCCAGCAGTGAAGGCAGGGGCTGGGGAAACACCATATATTTT.

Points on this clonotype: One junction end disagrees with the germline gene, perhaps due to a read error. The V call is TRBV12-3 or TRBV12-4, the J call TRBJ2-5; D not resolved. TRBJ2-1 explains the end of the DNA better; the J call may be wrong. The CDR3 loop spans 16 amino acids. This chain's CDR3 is CASGRAVTLTYDEQFF. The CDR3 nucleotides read TGTGCCAGCGGGCGAGCAGTCACCCTAACCTACGATGAGCAGTTCTTC.

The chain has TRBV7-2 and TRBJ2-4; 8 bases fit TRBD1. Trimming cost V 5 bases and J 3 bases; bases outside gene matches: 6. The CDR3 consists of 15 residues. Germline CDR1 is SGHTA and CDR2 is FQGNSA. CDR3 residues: CASSLQGVGKNIQYF. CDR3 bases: TGTGCCAGCAGCCTACAGGGGGTGGGCAAAAACATTCAGTACTTC.

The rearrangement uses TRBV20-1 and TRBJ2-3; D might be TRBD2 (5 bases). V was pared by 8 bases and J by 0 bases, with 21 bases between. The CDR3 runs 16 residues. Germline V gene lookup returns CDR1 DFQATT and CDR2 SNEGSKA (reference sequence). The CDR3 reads CSFSRAVSGSTDTQYF. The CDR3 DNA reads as TGCAGTTTCAGTCGTGCGGTGAGCGGAAGCACAGATACGCAGTATTTT.

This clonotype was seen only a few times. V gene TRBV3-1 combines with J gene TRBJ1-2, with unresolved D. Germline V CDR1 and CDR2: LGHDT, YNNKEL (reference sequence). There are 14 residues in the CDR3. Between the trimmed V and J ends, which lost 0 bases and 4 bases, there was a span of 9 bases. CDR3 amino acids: CASSQDKGSYGYTF. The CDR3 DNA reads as TGTGCCAGCAGCCAAGATAAAGGTTCCTATGGCTACACCTTC.

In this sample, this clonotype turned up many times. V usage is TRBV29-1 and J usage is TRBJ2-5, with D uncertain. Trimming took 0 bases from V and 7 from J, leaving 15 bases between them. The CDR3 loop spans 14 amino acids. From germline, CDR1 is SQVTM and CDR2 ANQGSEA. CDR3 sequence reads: CSVEDQAGLGTQYF. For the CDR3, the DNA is TGCAGCGTTGAAGATCAGGCAGGCCTGGGGACCCAGTACTTC.

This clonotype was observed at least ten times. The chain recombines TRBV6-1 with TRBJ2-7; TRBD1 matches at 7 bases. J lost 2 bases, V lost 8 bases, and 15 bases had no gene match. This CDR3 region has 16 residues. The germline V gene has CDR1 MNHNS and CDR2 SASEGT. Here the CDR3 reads CASRPEKRDRAYEQYF. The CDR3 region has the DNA TGTGCCAGCCGCCCTGAAAAAAGAGACAGGGCCTACGAGCAGTACTTC.

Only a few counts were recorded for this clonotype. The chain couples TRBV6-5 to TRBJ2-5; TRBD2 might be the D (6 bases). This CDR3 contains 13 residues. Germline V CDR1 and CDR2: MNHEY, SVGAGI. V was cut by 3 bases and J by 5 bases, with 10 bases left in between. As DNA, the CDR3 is TGTGCCAGCAGTTATTACAGCGGGGAGACCCAGTACTTC. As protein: CASSYYSGETQYF.

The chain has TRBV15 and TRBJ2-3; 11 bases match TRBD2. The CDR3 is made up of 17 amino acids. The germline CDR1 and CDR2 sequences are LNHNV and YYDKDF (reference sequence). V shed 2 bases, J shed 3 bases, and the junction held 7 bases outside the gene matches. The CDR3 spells CATSRPTTSGSTDTQYF. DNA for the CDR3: TGTGCCACCAGCAGACCGACTACTAGCGGGAGTACAGATACGCAGTATTTT.

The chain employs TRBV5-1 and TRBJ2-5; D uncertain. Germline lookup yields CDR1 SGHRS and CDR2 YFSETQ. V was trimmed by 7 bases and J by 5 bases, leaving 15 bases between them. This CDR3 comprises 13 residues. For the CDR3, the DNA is TGCGCCAGCGCCCTGGGCGCCTTGGAGACCCAGTACTTC. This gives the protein CASALGALETQYF.

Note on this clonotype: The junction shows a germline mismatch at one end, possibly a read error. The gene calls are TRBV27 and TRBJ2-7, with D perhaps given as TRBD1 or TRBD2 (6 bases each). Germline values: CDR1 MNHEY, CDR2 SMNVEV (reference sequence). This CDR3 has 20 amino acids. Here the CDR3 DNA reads TGTGTCAGCAGTTTAGGGGCCCTAGACTCGCAGCGCAACGAGGGGGGAGAGCAGTACTTC. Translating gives CVSSLGALDSQRNEGGEQYF.